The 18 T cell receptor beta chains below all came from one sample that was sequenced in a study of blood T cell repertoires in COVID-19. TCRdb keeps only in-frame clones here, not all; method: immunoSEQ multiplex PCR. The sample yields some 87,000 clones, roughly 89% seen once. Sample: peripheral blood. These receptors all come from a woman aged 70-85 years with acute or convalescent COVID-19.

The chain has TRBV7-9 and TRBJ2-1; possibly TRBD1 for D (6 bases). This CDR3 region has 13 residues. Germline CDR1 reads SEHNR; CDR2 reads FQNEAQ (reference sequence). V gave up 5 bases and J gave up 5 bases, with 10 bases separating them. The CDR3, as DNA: TGTGCCAGCAGCCCCCGGACAGACAATGAGCAGTTCTTC. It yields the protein CASSPRTDNEQFF.

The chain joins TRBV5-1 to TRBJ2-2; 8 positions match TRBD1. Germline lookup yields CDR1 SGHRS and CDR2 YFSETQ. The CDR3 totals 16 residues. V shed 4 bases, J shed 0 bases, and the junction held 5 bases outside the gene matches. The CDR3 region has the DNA TGCGCCAGCAGCCCAGGCAGGGGGCCGAACACCGGGGAGCTGTTTTTT. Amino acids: CASSPGRGPNTGELFF.

In DNA form, the CDR3 reads TGTGCCAGCAGTTCGGGGGGAGGGTACGAGCAGTACTTC. It is translated as CASSSGGGYEQYF. This chain links TRBV27 with TRBJ2-7, with 7 bases matching TRBD2. V gave up 4 bases and J gave up 4 bases; unmatched junction bases: 4. The length of the CDR3 is 13 residues. Germline CDR1 MNHEY, CDR2 SMNVEV (reference sequence).

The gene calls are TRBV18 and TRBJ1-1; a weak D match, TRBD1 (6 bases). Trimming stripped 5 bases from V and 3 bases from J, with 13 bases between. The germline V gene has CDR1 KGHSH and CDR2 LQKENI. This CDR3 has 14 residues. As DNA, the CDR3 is TGTGCCAGCTCAGTCACAGGGTGGGACACTGAAGCTTTCTTT. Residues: CASSVTGWDTEAFF.

CDR3 in amino acids: CASSYSTGQGAVGYTF. In DNA, the CDR3 is TGTGCCAGCAGTTACTCCACAGGACAGGGGGCAGTAGGCTACACCTTC. The V call is TRBV6-5, the J call TRBJ1-2, with 11 bases aligning to TRBD1. Trimming at V came to 0 bases and at J to 8 bases, leaving 8 bases not matched to a gene. This CDR3 comprises 16 residues. CDR1 MNHEY and CDR2 SVGAGI come from the germline V gene.

The DNA of the CDR3 is TGCGCCAGCAGTGAGTCGACTCGGACTAGCGGGAGGTCCACCGGGGAGCTGTTTTTT. Encoded protein: CASSESTRTSGRSTGELFF. The chain joins TRBV10-2 to TRBJ2-2; 14 bases fit TRBD2. The CDR3 covers 19 residues. V gave up 0 bases and J gave up 4 bases; unmatched junction bases: 7. CDR1 and CDR2 from the germline V gene are WSHSY and SAAADI.

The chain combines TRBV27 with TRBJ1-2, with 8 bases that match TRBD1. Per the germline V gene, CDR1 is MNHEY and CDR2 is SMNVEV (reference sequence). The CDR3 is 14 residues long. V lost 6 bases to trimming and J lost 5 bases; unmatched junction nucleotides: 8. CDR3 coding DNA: TGTGCCAGCAGATCAACAGGGGGTAATTATGGCTACACCTTC. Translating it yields CASRSTGGNYGYTF.

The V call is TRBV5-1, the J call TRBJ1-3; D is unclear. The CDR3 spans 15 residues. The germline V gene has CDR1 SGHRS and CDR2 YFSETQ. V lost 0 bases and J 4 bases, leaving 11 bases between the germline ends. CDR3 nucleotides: TGCGCCAGCAGCTTGGCCGGGTCCGACGGAAACACCATATATTTT. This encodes CASSLAGSDGNTIYF.

The DNA for the CDR3 is TGTGCCAGTAGTACCAGGGTGGACACTGAAGCTTTCTTT. Translated, it gives CASSTRVDTEAFF. The chain recombines TRBV19 with TRBJ1-1, with D perhaps matching TRBD1 (5 bases). The CDR3 is 13 residues long. The V gene's germline CDR1 is LNHDA and CDR2 SQIVND (reference sequence). V lost 4 bases to trimming and J lost 3 bases, with 9 bases between them.

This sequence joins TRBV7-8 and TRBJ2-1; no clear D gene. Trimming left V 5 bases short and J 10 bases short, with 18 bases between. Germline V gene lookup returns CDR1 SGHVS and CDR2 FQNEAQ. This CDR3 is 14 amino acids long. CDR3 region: CASSLQTGSAEQFF. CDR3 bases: TGTGCCAGCAGCCTGCAAACCGGCAGCGCCGAGCAGTTCTTC. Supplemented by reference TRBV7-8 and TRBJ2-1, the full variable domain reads GAGVSQSPRYKVAKRGQDVALRCDPISGHVSLFWYQQALGQGPEFLTYFQNEAQLDKSGLPSDRFFAERPEGSVSTLKIQRTQQEDSAVYLCASSLQTGSAEQFFGPGTRLTVL.

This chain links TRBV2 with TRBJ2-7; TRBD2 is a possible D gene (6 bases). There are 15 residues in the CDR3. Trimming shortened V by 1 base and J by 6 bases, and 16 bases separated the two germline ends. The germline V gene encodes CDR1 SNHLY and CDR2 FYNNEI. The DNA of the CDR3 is TGTGCCAGCAGTGAAGTTCGCGGGGTGCTTGGCGAGCAGTACTTC. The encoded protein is CASSEVRGVLGEQYF.

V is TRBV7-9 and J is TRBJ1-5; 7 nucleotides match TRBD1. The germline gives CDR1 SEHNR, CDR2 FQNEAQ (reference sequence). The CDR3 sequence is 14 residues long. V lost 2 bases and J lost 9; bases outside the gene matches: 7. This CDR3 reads CASSLQGGNGPQHF. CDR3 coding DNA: TGTGCCAGCAGCTTACAAGGGGGCAACGGGCCCCAGCATTTT.

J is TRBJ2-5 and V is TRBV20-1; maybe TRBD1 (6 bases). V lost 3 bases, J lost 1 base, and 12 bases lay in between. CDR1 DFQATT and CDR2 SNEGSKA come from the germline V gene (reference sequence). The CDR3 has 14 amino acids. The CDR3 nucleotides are TGCAGTGCTAGTGGGGGCAAGGTCCAAGAGACCCAGTACTTC. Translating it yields CSASGGKVQETQYF.

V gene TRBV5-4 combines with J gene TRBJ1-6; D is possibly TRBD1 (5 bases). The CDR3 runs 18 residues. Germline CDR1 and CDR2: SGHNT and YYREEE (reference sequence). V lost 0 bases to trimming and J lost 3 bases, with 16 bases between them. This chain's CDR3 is CASSLGYGGSRYNSPLHF. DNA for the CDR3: TGTGCCAGCAGCTTGGGGTATGGGGGGAGTCGCTATAATTCACCCCTCCACTTT.

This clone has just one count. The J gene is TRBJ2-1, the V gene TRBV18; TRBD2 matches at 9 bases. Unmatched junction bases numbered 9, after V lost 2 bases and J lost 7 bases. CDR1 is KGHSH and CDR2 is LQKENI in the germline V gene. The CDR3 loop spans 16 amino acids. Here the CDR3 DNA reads TGTGCCAGCTCACCAGGGCTAGCGGGGCGATGGAATGAGCAGTTCTTC. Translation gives CASSPGLAGRWNEQFF.

CDR3 protein: CASSQDRETEAFF. The DNA for the CDR3 is TGTGCCAGCTCGCAAGACAGGGAAACTGAAGCTTTCTTT. J is TRBJ1-1 and V is TRBV18; 7 bases map to TRBD1. Germline lookup yields CDR1 KGHSH and CDR2 LQKENI. V dropped 6 bases and J dropped 5; count of bases not matched to a gene: 6. The CDR3 sequence is 13 residues long.

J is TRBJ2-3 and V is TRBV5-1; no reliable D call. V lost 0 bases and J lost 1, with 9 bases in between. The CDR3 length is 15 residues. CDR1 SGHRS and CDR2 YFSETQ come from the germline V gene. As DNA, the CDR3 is TGCGCCAGCAGCTTGGCACGCGGCGGCACAGATACGCAGTATTTT. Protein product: CASSLARGGTDTQYF.

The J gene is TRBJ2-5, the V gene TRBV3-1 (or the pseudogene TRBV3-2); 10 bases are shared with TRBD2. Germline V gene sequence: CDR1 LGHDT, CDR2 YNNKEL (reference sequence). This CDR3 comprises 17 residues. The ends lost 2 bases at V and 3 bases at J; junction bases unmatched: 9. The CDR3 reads CASSQKGSLAGEETQYF. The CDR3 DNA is TGTGCCAGCAGCCAAAAGGGCTCGCTAGCGGGGGAAGAGACCCAGTACTTC.